This T cell receptor (beta chain) was profiled in a study of blood T cell repertoires in COVID-19. Background on the study: Collection of acute and convalescent COVID-19 samples took place in the United States, Italy and Spain.

In the authors' methods: Amplifying reference gene primers gave estimates of nucleated cell counts. Method: immunoSEQ multiplex PCR; TCRdb's copy keeps in-frame clones and lacks some. The V and J calls and clone size are taken from that table; D and trimming were inferred from the DNA. The table has 350,000 to 400,000 clones, just over 90% seen once. Across 24 US areas, participants ranged in age from about 18 to 90 years. Participants reported their clinical history, and cohort assignment relied on those reports. The V and J ends lost 0 bases and 0 bases respectively, with 12 bases between them. The length of the CDR3 is 17 residues. The germline CDR1 and CDR2 sequences are MNHEY and SMNVEV (reference sequence).

This clonotype was obtained from a woman in her 40s who had been exposed to COVID-19. Sequencing was done on a sample of PBMCs or T cells enriched from blood (not recorded which). V is TRBV27 and J is TRBJ1-3; D gene unclear. The CDR3 DNA is TGTGCCAGCAGTTTATCTGCGGCCAGAGGCTCTGGAAACACCATATATTTT. Protein product: CASSLSAARGSGNTIYF.